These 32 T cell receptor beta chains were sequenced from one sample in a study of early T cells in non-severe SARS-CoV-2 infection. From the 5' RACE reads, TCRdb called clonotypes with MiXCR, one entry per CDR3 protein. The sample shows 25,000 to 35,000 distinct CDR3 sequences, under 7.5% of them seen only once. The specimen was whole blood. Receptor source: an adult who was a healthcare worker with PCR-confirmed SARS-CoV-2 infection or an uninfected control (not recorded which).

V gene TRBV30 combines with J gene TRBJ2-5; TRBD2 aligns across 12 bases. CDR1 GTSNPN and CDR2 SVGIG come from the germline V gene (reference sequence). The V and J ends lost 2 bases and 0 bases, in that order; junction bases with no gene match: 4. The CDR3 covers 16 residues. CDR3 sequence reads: CAWSPRLAGDQETQYF. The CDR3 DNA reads TGTGCCTGGAGTCCCCGACTAGCGGGGGACCAAGAGACCCAGTACTTC. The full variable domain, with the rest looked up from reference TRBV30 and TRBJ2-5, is SQTIHQWPATLVQPVGSPLSLECTVEGTSNPNLYWYRQAAGRGLQLLFYSVGIGQISSEVPQNLSASRPQDRQFILSSKKLLLSDSGFYLCAWSPRLAGDQETQYFGPGTRLLVL.

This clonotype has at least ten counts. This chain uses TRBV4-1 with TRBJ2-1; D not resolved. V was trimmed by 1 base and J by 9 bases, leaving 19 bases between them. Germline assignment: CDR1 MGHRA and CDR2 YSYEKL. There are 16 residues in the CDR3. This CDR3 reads CASSQVVGLDPLEQFF. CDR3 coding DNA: TGCGCCAGCAGCCAAGTTGTTGGGCTAGACCCCCTTGAGCAGTTCTTC.

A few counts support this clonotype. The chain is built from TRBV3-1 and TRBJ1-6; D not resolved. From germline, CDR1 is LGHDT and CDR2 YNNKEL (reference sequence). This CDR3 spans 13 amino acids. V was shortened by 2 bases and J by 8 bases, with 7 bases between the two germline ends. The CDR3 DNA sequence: TGTGCCAGCAGCCAAAATAGGGATTCACCCCTCCACTTT. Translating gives CASSQNRDSPLHF.

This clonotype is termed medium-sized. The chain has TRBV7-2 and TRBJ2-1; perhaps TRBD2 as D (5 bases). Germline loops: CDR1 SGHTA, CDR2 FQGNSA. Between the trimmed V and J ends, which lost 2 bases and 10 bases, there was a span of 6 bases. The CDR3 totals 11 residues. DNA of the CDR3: TGTGCCAGCAGCTTAAGGAGGGAGCAGTTCTTC. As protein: CASSLRREQFF.

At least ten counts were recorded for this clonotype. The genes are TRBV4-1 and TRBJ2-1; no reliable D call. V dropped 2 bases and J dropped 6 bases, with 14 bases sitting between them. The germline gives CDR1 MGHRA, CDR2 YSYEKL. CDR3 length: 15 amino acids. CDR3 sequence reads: CASSQPPARSNEQFF. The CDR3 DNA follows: TGCGCCAGCAGCCAACCACCGGCCAGAAGCAATGAGCAGTTCTTC.

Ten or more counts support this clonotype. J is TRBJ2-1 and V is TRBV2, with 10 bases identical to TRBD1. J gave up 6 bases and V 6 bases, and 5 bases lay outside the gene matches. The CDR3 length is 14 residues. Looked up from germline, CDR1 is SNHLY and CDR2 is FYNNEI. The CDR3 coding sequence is TGTGCCAGCAGGGCCGGGACAGGGGTCAATGAGCAGTTCTTC. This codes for CASRAGTGVNEQFF. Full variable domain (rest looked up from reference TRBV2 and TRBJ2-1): EPEVTQTPSHQVTQMGQEVILRCVPISNHLYFYWYRQILGQKVEFLVSFYNNEISEKSEIFDDQFSVERPDGSNFTLKIRSTKLEDSAMYFCASRAGTGVNEQFFGPGTRLTVL.

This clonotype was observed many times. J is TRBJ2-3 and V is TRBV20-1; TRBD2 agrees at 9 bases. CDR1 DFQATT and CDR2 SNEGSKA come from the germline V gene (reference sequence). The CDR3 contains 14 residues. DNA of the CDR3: TGCAGCAAGGGGGGTAGCGGGAGAACAGATACGCAGTATTTT. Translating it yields CSKGGSGRTDTQYF.

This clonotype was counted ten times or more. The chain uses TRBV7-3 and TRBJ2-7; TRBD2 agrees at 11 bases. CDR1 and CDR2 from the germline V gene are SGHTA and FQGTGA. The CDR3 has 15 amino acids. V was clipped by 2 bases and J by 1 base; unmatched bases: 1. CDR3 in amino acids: CASSLLAGGSYEQYF. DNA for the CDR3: TGTGCCAGCAGCTTACTAGCGGGAGGATCCTACGAGCAGTACTTC.

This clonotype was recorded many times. CDR3 sequence: CASSQDWGETDTQYF. CDR3 sequence (DNA): TGTGCCAGCAGCCAAGATTGGGGGGAAACAGATACGCAGTATTTT. The rearrangement joins TRBV14 to TRBJ2-3; a possible D gene is TRBD2 (6 bases). The CDR3 extends over 15 amino acids. Looked up from germline, CDR1 is SGHDN and CDR2 is FVKESK. V lost 0 bases and J lost 3, with 10 bases in between.

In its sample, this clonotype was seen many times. For the CDR3, the DNA is TGTGCCAGTAGTATCCGGACTAGCGGGAGCTCCTACAATGAGCAGTTCTTC. This sequence encodes CASSIRTSGSSYNEQFF. The J gene is TRBJ2-1, the V gene TRBV19, with TRBD2 identical over 13 bases. V was pared by 3 bases and J by 0 bases, with 2 bases of the junction left unmatched. CDR1 and CDR2 (germline): LNHDA, SQIVND (reference sequence). The CDR3 is 17 amino acids.

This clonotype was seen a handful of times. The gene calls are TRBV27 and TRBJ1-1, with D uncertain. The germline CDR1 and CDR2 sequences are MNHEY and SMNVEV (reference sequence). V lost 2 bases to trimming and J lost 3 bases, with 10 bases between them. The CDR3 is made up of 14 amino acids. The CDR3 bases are TGTGCCAGCAGTTTAACGGCTTATTACACTGAAGCTTTCTTT. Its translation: CASSLTAYYTEAFF.

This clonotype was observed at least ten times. The CDR3 DNA sequence: TGTGCCAGCAGCGCGGGCCTCAGCTGGTCTAGTTCCTACGAGCAGTACTTC. It translates to CASSAGLSWSSSYEQYF. This chain connects TRBV5-6 to TRBJ2-7; D is possibly TRBD2 (5 bases). The CDR3 totals 17 residues. Germline loops: CDR1 SGHDT, CDR2 YYEEEE. The V gene lost 4 bases and the J gene lost 1 base, with 21 bases spanning the gap.

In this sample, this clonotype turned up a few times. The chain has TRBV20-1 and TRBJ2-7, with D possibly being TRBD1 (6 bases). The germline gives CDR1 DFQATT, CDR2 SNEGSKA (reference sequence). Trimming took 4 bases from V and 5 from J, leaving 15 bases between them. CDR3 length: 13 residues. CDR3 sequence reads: CSAMRTEGHEQYF. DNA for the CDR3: TGCAGTGCTATGAGGACAGAGGGCCACGAGCAGTACTTC.

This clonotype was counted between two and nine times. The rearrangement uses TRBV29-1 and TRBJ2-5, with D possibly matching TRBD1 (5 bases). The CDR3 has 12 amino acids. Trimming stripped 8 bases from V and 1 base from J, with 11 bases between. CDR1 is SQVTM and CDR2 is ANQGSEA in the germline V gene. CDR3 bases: TGCAGCACAAGACAGTTCCAAGAGACCCAGTACTTC. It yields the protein CSTRQFQETQYF.

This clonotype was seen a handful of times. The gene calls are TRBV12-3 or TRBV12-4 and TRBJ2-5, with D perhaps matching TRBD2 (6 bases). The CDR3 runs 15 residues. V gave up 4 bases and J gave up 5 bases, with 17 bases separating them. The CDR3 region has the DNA TGTGCCAGCAGTTCCGAACTAGGAGGGAGGGAGACCCAGTACTTC. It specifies CASSSELGGRETQYF.

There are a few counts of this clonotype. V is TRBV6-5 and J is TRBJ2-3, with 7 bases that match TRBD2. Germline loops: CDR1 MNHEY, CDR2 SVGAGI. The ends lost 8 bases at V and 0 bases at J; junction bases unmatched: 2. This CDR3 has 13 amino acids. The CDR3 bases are TGTGCCAGCGGGGGGGTTAGCACAGATACGCAGTATTTT. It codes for CASGGVSTDTQYF.

CDR3 loop: CASSGLPDSYEQYF. The CDR3 DNA sequence: TGTGCCAGCAGTGGTTTGCCCGACAGCTACGAGCAGTACTTC. The chain employs TRBV6-6 and TRBJ2-7, with a tentative D call TRBD1 (5 bases). CDR1 and CDR2 (germline): MNHNY, SVGAGI (reference sequence). The V gene lost 5 bases and the J gene lost 3 bases, with 14 bases spanning the gap. The CDR3 length is 14 residues.

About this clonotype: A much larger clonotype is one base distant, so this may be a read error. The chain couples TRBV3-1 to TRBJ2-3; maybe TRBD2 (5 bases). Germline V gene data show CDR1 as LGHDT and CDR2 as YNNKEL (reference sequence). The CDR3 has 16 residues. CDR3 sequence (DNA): TGTGCCGGCAGCCAAGATGCCAGAGGCGCGGGAGATACGCAGTATTTT. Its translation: CAGSQDARGAGDTQYF.

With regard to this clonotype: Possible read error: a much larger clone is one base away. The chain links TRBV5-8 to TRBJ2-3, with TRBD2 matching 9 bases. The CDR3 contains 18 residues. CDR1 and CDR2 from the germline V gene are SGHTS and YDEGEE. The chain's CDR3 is CVSSLLVAGDSGTDTQYF. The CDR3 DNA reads TGTGTCAGCAGCTTGTTGGTAGCGGGAGACTCCGGAACAGATACGCAGTATTTT.

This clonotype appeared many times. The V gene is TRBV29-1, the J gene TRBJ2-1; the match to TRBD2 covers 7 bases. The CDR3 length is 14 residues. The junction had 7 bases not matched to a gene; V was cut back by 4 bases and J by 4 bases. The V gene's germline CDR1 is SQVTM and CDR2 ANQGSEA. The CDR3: CSVGGEGSYNEQFF. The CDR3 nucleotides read TGCAGCGTTGGCGGGGAGGGAAGTTACAATGAGCAGTTCTTC.

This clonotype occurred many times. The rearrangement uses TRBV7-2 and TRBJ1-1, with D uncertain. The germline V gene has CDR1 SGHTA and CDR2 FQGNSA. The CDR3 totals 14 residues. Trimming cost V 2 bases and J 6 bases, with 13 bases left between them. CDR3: CASSLSTGGAEAFF. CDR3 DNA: TGTGCCAGCAGCTTATCTACCGGCGGCGCTGAAGCTTTCTTT.

The CDR3: CASSLDNKNIQYF. In DNA form, the CDR3 reads TGTGCCAGCAGCTTGGACAATAAGAACATTCAGTACTTC. V is TRBV5-4 and J is TRBJ2-4; no definite D call. V was cut by 0 bases and J by 7 bases, with 8 bases left in between. Looked up from germline, CDR1 is SGHNT and CDR2 is YYREEE (reference sequence). The CDR3 totals 13 residues.

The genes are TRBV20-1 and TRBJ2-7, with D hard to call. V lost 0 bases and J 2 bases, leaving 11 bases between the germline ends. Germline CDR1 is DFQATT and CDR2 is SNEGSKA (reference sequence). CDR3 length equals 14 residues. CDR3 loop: CSARDMSATYEQYF. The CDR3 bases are TGCAGTGCTAGAGATATGAGCGCGACCTACGAGCAGTACTTC.

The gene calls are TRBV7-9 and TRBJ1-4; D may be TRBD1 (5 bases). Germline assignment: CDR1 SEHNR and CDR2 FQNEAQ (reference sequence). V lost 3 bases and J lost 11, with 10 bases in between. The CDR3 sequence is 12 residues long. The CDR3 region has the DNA TGTGCCAGCAGCTTCATCGAGGGGAAACTGTTTTTT. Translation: CASSFIEGKLFF.

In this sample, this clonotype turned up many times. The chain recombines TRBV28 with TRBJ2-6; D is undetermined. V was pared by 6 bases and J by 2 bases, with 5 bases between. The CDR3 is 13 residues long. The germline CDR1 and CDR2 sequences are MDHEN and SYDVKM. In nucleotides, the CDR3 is TGTGCCAGCAGAACAGCTGGGGCCAACGTCCTGACTTTC. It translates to CASRTAGANVLTF.

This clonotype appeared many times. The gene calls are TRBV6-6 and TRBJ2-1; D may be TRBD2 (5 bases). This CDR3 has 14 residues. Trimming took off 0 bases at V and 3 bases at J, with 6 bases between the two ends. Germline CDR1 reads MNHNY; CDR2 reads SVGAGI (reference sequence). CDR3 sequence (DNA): TGTGCCAGCAGTTACTCGAGGGTCTACAATGAGCAGTTCTTC. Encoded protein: CASSYSRVYNEQFF.

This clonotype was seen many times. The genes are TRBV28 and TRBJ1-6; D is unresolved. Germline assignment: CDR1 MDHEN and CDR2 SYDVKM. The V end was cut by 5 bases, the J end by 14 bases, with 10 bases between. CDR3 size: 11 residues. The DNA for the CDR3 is TGTGCCAGCAGTGCCTTGGGCGCCCTCCACTTT. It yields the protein CASSALGALHF. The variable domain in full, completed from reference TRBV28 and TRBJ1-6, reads DVKVTQSSRYLVKRTGEKVFLECVQDMDHENMFWYRQDPGLGLRLIYFSYDVKMKEKGDIPEGYSVSREKKERFSLILESASTNQTSMYLCASSALGALHFGNGTRLTVT.

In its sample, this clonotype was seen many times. The CDR3 region has the DNA TGTGCCAGCACCCTCCTTCAGGACGGGGAGCTGTTTTTT. This encodes CASTLLQDGELFF. The chain joins TRBV12-3 or TRBV12-4 to TRBJ2-2, with unresolved D. Deletions cut 7 bases from V and 7 bases from J, with 13 bases between. The CDR3 spans 13 residues.

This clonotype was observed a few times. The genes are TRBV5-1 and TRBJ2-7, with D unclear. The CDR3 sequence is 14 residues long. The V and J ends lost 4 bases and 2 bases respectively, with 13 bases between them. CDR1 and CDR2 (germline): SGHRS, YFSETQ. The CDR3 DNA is TGCGCCAGCAGCCTGGACCTCGGACCCTACGAGCAGTACTTC. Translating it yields CASSLDLGPYEQYF.

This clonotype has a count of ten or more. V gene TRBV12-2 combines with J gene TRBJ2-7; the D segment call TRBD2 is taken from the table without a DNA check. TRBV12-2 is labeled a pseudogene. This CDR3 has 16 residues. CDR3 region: CASRPGGSGIPYEQYF. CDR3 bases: TGTGCAAGTCGCCCCGGAGGTAGCGGGATCCCCTACGAGCAGTACTTC.

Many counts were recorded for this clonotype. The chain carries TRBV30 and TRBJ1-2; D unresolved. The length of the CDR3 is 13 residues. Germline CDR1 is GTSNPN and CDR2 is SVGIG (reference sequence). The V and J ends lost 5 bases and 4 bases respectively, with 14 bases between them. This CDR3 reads CAWEPLGVYGYTF. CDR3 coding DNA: TGTGCCTGGGAACCTCTTGGGGTCTATGGCTACACCTTC.

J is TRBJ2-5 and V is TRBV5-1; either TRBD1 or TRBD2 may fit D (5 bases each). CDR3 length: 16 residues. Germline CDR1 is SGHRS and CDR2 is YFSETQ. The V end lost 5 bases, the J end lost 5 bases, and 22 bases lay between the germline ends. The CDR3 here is CASRQHPGQGPETQYF. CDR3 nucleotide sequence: TGCGCCAGCAGGCAGCACCCGGGGCAGGGTCCGGAGACCCAGTACTTC.